Each of the 24 T cell receptor beta chains below was sequenced from the same sample in a study of T cell changes during pregnancy in multiple sclerosis. The data were produced by immunoSEQ multiplex PCR, yet TCRdb's version contains in-frame clones alone and is incomplete. The table has about 83,000 clones, around 96% seen once. Source: peripheral blood, taken in the second trimester of pregnancy. The receptors here all came from a female donor with multiple sclerosis, enrolled in a pregnancy study.

V and J are TRBV11-2 and TRBJ2-2; 9 bases match TRBD2. The CDR3 has 16 residues. Germline V gene data show CDR1 as SGHAT and CDR2 as FQNNGV. The V segment lost 4 bases and the J segment 2 bases; nucleotides outside the gene matches: 5. The DNA of the CDR3 is TGTGCCAGCAGCTCAGGGCGGGAGGGCAACACCGGGGAGCTGTTTTTT. The encoded protein is CASSSGREGNTGELFF.

This clone came up once. The chain is built from TRBV30 and TRBJ1-2; D is possibly TRBD1 (5 bases). V dropped 4 bases and J dropped 4 bases, with 16 bases sitting between them. Germline loops: CDR1 GTSNPN, CDR2 SVGIG (reference sequence). The CDR3 contains 14 residues. The CDR3 region is CAWTQGGSGYGYTF. The CDR3 DNA sequence: TGTGCCTGGACCCAGGGAGGGAGCGGCTATGGCTACACCTTC.

This sequence joins TRBV5-6 and TRBJ1-1, with 8 nucleotides matching TRBD1. Losses at the gene ends were 4 bases for V and 5 bases for J; bases not matched to a gene: 10. Germline V gene sequence: CDR1 SGHDT, CDR2 YYEEEE. This CDR3 is built from 15 residues. The DNA of the CDR3 is TGTGCCAGCAGCCAGCGTCAGGGGGCAAGGACTGAAGCTTTCTTT. Protein sequence: CASSQRQGARTEAFF.

The V and J genes are TRBV5-5 and TRBJ1-1; 9 bases map to TRBD1. Germline V lookup: CDR1 SGHKS, CDR2 YYEKEE (reference sequence). With 4 bases clipped from V and 10 bases from J, the junction kept 8 bases outside the gene matches. CDR3 length: 13 amino acids. Here the CDR3 reads CASSTGTGRLAFF. The CDR3 DNA sequence: TGTGCCAGCAGCACAGGGACAGGGAGGTTAGCTTTCTTT.

The V and J genes are TRBV9 and TRBJ1-3, with no clear D. This CDR3 comprises 15 residues. Per germline, CDR1 SGDLS and CDR2 YYNGEE. The V end was cut by 1 base, the J end by 1 base, with 9 bases between. The CDR3 DNA reads as TGTGCCAGCAGCGTAACGGGTGGATCTGGAAACACCATATATTTT. It specifies CASSVTGGSGNTIYF.

This clone was seen once. The chain has TRBV5-1 and TRBJ2-3; TRBD2 is a possible D gene (5 bases). The V end lost 0 bases, the J end lost 4 bases, and 9 bases lay between the germline ends. The CDR3 totals 14 residues. Germline V gene data show CDR1 as SGHRS and CDR2 as YFSETQ. CDR3 sequence (DNA): TGCGCCAGCAGCTTGGGAGGGATGGCAGATACGCAGTATTTT. Amino acid sequence: CASSLGGMADTQYF.

The chain employs TRBV18 and TRBJ1-1, with 8 bases that match TRBD1. V was pared by 7 bases and J by 3 bases, with 7 bases of the junction left unmatched. From germline, CDR1 is KGHSH and CDR2 LQKENI. The CDR3 consists of 14 residues. CDR3 in DNA: TGTGCCAGCTTGGACAGGGTCTGGGACACTGAAGCTTTCTTT. It translates to CASLDRVWDTEAFF.

The chain recombines TRBV11-2 with TRBJ2-7; no firm D call. The CDR3 sequence is 15 residues long. Trimming removed 7 bases at V and 0 bases at J, with 16 bases between. CDR1 and CDR2 from the germline V gene are SGHAT and FQNNGV. The CDR3: CASINLRLSSYEQYF. CDR3 in DNA: TGTGCCAGCATAAATCTCAGGCTAAGCTCCTACGAGCAGTACTTC.

The chain links TRBV2 to TRBJ1-2; 9 nucleotides line up with TRBD1. This CDR3 comprises 14 residues. Germline CDR1 is SNHLY and CDR2 is FYNNEI. J gave up 8 bases and V 3 bases, and 7 bases lay outside the gene matches. CDR3 DNA: TGTGCCAGCAGTGATGTGGACAGGGGAATAGGCTACACCTTC. Translation: CASSDVDRGIGYTF.

J is TRBJ1-4 and V is TRBV28; possible D gene TRBD1, 5 bases. The CDR3 sequence is 14 residues long. CDR1 is MDHEN, CDR2 SYDVKM, per germline. V was clipped by 1 base and J by 5 bases, with 8 bases between them. The CDR3: CASSLFQGNEKLFF. The CDR3, as DNA: TGTGCCAGCAGTTTATTCCAGGGCAATGAAAAACTGTTTTTT.

The rearrangement links TRBV11-2 to TRBJ2-3; 9 bases line up with TRBD2. CDR3 length equals 15 residues. Looked up from germline, CDR1 is SGHAT and CDR2 is FQNNGV. Trimming cost V 8 bases and J 6 bases; bases outside gene matches: 12. In DNA form, the CDR3 reads TGTGCCAGCTTCCTAGCGGGAAGGCCACCTGATACGCAGTATTTT. Residues: CASFLAGRPPDTQYF.

The gene calls are TRBV6-6 and TRBJ2-1, with 7 bases matching TRBD1. Germline lookup yields CDR1 MNHNY and CDR2 SVGAGI (reference sequence). With V trimmed by 4 bases and J by 4 bases, 1 base remained unmatched. CDR3 length equals 13 residues. CDR3 DNA: TGTGCCAGCAGTTCGGGACAGTACAATGAGCAGTTCTTC. Translation gives CASSSGQYNEQFF.

The V gene is TRBV19, the J gene TRBJ1-2; D may be TRBD1 (6 bases). The CDR3 covers 15 residues. Per the germline V gene, CDR1 is LNHDA and CDR2 is SQIVND (reference sequence). With 1 base removed from V and 2 bases from J, the gap between germline ends came to 11 bases. In DNA, the CDR3 is TGTGCCAGTAGTATAGCTTCGGGGGGCAACTATGGCTACACCTTC. This translates into CASSIASGGNYGYTF.

The chain employs TRBV6-4 and TRBJ2-5; perhaps TRBD1 as D (6 bases). From germline, CDR1 is MRHNA and CDR2 SNTAGT. The CDR3 is made up of 12 amino acids. V was pared by 6 bases and J by 3 bases, with 8 bases between. CDR3 bases: TGTGCCAGCAGACGGACAGAAGAGACCCAGTACTTC. Translating gives CASRRTEETQYF.

This CDR3 is CASSAHEQGYEQYF. DNA of the CDR3: TGTGCCAGCAGCGCTCACGAACAGGGCTACGAGCAGTACTTC. The J gene is TRBJ2-7, the V gene TRBV9, with D tentatively TRBD1 (6 bases). This CDR3 spans 14 amino acids. Per the germline V gene, CDR1 is SGDLS and CDR2 is YYNGEE. Between the trimmed V and J ends, which lost 3 bases and 3 bases, there was a span of 13 bases.

This chain uses TRBV7-9 with TRBJ2-7; the D is unclear. Trimming shortened V by 10 bases and J by 3 bases, and 16 bases separated the two germline ends. From germline, CDR1 is SEHNR and CDR2 FQNEAQ (reference sequence). The CDR3 covers 13 residues. The CDR3 reads CATSFPANYEQYF. The CDR3 nucleotides are TGTGCCACCTCCTTTCCCGCTAACTACGAGCAGTACTTC.

This chain links TRBV19 with TRBJ1-1, with D hard to call. The V and J ends lost 1 base and 6 bases respectively, with 9 bases between them. The CDR3 has 13 residues. The germline CDR1 and CDR2 sequences are LNHDA and SQIVND (reference sequence). CDR3 in DNA: TGTGCCAGTAGTATAGTCTGGCCCGCTGAAGCTTTCTTT. It specifies CASSIVWPAEAFF.

V usage is TRBV19 and J usage is TRBJ1-1; the match to TRBD1 covers 8 bases. The ends lost 5 bases at V and 4 bases at J; junction bases unmatched: 6. The germline V gene has CDR1 LNHDA and CDR2 SQIVND (reference sequence). The CDR3 is 14 residues long. The CDR3 sequence: CASSQNRGGTEAFF. Written as DNA, the CDR3 is TGTGCCAGTAGTCAAAACAGGGGGGGCACTGAAGCTTTCTTT.

The J gene is TRBJ2-2, the V gene TRBV29-1, with D perhaps TRBD1 (6 bases). This CDR3 spans 13 amino acids. Germline-derived CDR1 and CDR2 are SQVTM and ANQGSEA. The V gene lost 5 bases and the J gene lost 5 bases, with 12 bases spanning the gap. CDR3: CSVRRGRTGELFF. The CDR3 nucleotides are TGCAGCGTTCGCAGGGGAAGAACCGGGGAGCTGTTTTTT.

This chain joins TRBV4-1 and TRBJ2-2; 10 bases line up with TRBD2. The CDR3 contains 17 residues. After removal of 1 base from V and 7 bases from J, the junction contained 9 bases not matched to a gene. The germline CDR1 and CDR2 sequences are MGHRA and YSYEKL. This CDR3 is CASSQVDLGLAYGELFF. The DNA for the CDR3 is TGCGCCAGCAGCCAAGTGGACTTGGGACTAGCGTACGGGGAGCTGTTTTTT.

J is TRBJ2-1 and V is TRBV18, with D possibly TRBD2 on 6 matching bases. Germline CDR1 KGHSH, CDR2 LQKENI. With 3 bases removed from V and 9 bases from J, the gap between germline ends came to 9 bases. The CDR3 spans 12 residues. The chain's CDR3 is CASSPGRGEQFF. The CDR3 region has the DNA TGTGCCAGCTCACCGGGGCGGGGTGAGCAGTTCTTC.

The CDR3 is CASSLPGFFYGYTF. As DNA, the CDR3 is TGTGCCAGCAGCTTGCCCGGGTTTTTCTATGGCTACACCTTC. The rearrangement uses TRBV5-4 and TRBJ1-2, with D unresolved. From germline, CDR1 is SGHNT and CDR2 YYREEE (reference sequence). With 1 base removed from V and 4 bases from J, the gap between germline ends came to 11 bases. This CDR3 is 14 amino acids long.

This clone was counted a single time. The chain links TRBV7-9 to TRBJ1-4; TRBD1 agrees at 8 bases. CDR3 length: 12 residues. Germline loops: CDR1 SEHNR, CDR2 FQNEAQ (reference sequence). V was pared by 6 bases and J by 14 bases, with 8 bases of the junction left unmatched. The CDR3 reads CASSYLDRGLFF. The CDR3 DNA sequence: TGTGCCAGCAGTTACCTTGACAGGGGTCTGTTTTTT. Full variable domain (rest looked up from reference TRBV7-9 and TRBJ1-4): DTGVSQNPRHKITKRGQNVTFRCDPISEHNRLYWYRQTLGQGPEFLTYFQNEAQLEKSRLLSDRFSAERPKGSFSTLEIQRTEQGDSAMYLCASSYLDRGLFFGSGTQLSVL.

The rearrangement uses TRBV6-1 and TRBJ1-2; D is uncertain. The CDR3 sequence is 15 residues long. CDR1 and CDR2 from the germline V gene are MNHNS and SASEGT. V lost 0 bases to trimming and J lost 5 bases, with 13 bases between them. The CDR3 nucleotides are TGTGCCAGCAGTGAAGCCGAGACACTGTTGTATGGCTACACCTTC. Translation gives CASSEAETLLYGYTF.